This T cell receptor beta chain derives from a study of long-term antiretroviral therapy in people with HIV. At survey level, the immunoSEQ assay was run in its v3.0 version. Assay used: immunoSEQ multiplex PCR; TCRdb lists only in-frame clones, some missing. The sample gives more than 25,000 clones, around 97% of which show up once; approximately 2% is in the top ten. V was cut by 1 base and J by 1 base, with 11 bases left in between. The CDR3 totals 15 residues. Per germline, CDR1 SGHKS and CDR2 YYEKEE (reference sequence). V is TRBV5-5 and J is TRBJ1-1, with D possibly TRBD1 on 5 matching bases. This TCR was sampled from a man under 40 with HIV. Sample: unsorted PBMCs, taken 7.6 years after starting antiretroviral therapy. CDR3 in DNA: TGTGCCAGCAGCTTGAGTACAGGAGCGAACACTGAAGCTTTCTTT. It yields the protein CASSLSTGANTEAFF.